Listed below are T cell receptor beta chains from one sample, sequenced in a study of cytomegalovirus exposure and HLA in healthy donors. Only in-frame clones appear in the TCRdb table, and some are missing; sequencing was by immunoSEQ multiplex PCR. The sample includes around 200,000 clones, roughly 84% of them seen just once. What was sequenced was PBMCs. These receptors were obtained from a woman aged 18-29 years in good health and CMV-seropositive. Each CDR3 is given with its conserved first and last residue. A D gene is named only where the DNA matches it firmly. Part of the rows lack a size; the others show once, few, many or a class for expanded clones.

>NA|TRBV19|NA|TRBJ1-2
CASSKQGRNYGYTF
TGTGCCAGTAGTAAACAGGGTAGGAACTATGGCTACACCTTC
>NA|TRBV5-1|NA|TRBJ1-2
CASSRGNYGYTF
TGCGCCAGCAGTCGGGGAAACTATGGCTACACCTTC
>NA|TRBV2|NA|TRBJ1-5
CASSEKSGNQPQHF
TGTGCCAGCAGTGAGAAATCGGGGAATCAGCCCCAGCATTTT
>TRBD2|TRBV11-2|once|TRBJ2-7
CASSLSGGREQYF
TGTGCCAGCAGCTTATCGGGGGGGCGCGAGCAGTACTTC
>TRBD1|TRBV5-4|NA|TRBJ1-1
CASSGRQGRGTEAFF
TGTGCCAGCAGCGGACGACAGGGCCGGGGCACTGAAGCTTTCTTT
>NA|TRBV7-7|NA|TRBJ2-1
CASSFNIQGYNEQFF
TGTGCCAGCAGCTTCAATATACAGGGATACAATGAGCAGTTCTTC
>NA|TRBV19|few|TRBJ1-5
CASSLPRGSNQPQHF
TGTGCCAGTAGCCTACCACGGGGTAGCAATCAGCCCCAGCATTTT
>TRBD2|TRBV6-1|NA|TRBJ2-7
CASRPKRGSSYEQYF
TGTGCCAGCAGACCTAAGCGGGGGAGTTCCTACGAGCAGTACTTC
>NA|TRBV4-1|NA|TRBJ2-1
CASSQGGLADHGNEQFF
TGCGCCAGCAGCCAAGGGGGCCTCGCTGACCACGGCAATGAGCAGTTCTTC
>TRBD2|TRBV10-2|NA|TRBJ2-7
CASSDPGGAHEQYF
TGCGCCAGCAGTGACCCCGGGGGGGCCCACGAGCAGTACTTC
>NA|TRBV9|NA|TRBJ1-1
CASSTIGTEAFF
TGTGCCAGCAGCACTATTGGCACTGAAGCTTTCTTT
>TRBD2|TRBV18|NA|TRBJ2-1
CASSPPGLAGGPGEQFF
TGTGCCAGCTCACCCCCGGGACTAGCGGGGGGGCCGGGTGAGCAGTTCTTC
>NA|TRBV27|NA|TRBJ1-1
CASSSGGMNTEAFF
TGTGCCAGCAGTTCTGGCGGGATGAACACTGAAGCTTTCTTT
>TRBD1|TRBV4-1|few|TRBJ1-4
CASTEQGNEKLFF
TGCGCCAGCACCGAACAGGGGAACGAAAAACTGTTTTTT